Presented here are 29 T cell receptor beta chains from one specimen sequenced in a study of blood T cell repertoires in COVID-19. Generated by immunoSEQ multiplex PCR, the TCRdb table keeps only in-frame clones and is missing some. The sample includes roughly 400,000 clones, around nine tenths seen only once; the top ten take 1.7%. The sample taken for sequencing was PBMCs or T cells enriched from blood (not recorded which). The receptor set was obtained from a woman in her 30s who had recovered from COVID-19.

The gene calls are TRBV5-6 and TRBJ1-3; possible D gene TRBD1, 6 bases. The CDR3 consists of 13 residues. V lost 3 bases and J 4 bases, leaving 8 bases between the germline ends. The germline V gene encodes CDR1 SGHDT and CDR2 YYEEEE. The CDR3 is CASSWGRGNTIYF. The CDR3 DNA follows: TGTGCCAGCAGCTGGGGGCGCGGAAACACCATATATTTT.

V gene TRBV30 combines with J gene TRBJ2-2; TRBD2 aligns across 13 bases. In germline, CDR1 is GTSNPN, CDR2 SVGIG (reference sequence). The length of the CDR3 is 17 residues. The J segment lost 4 bases and the V segment lost 5 bases, leaving 10 bases of the junction unmatched. CDR3 nucleotides: TGTGCCTGGGACTCAGGACTAGCGGGAGTTGGCACCGGGGAGCTGTTTTTT. Amino acids: CAWDSGLAGVGTGELFF.

This chain connects TRBV11-3 to TRBJ2-7; D is undetermined. Trimming left V 1 base short and J 3 bases short, with 7 bases between. From germline, CDR1 is SGHNT and CDR2 YENEEA. The CDR3 sequence is 13 residues long. CDR3 protein: CASSLGQIYEQYF. The CDR3 bases are TGTGCCAGCAGCTTAGGTCAGATCTACGAGCAGTACTTC.

V and J are TRBV5-4 and TRBJ1-1; 7 bases line up with TRBD1. The CDR3 loop spans 13 amino acids. V dropped 4 bases and J dropped 7; count of bases not matched to a gene: 7. From germline, CDR1 is SGHNT and CDR2 YYREEE (reference sequence). CDR3 loop: CASSPGTDLEAFF. The CDR3 DNA reads as TGTGCCAGCAGCCCCGGGACAGACCTTGAAGCTTTCTTT.

The chain has TRBV20-1 and TRBJ2-5; 12 positions match TRBD2. The CDR3 runs to 17 residues. Trimming at V came to 3 bases and at J to 1 base, leaving 9 bases not matched to a gene. The germline gives CDR1 DFQATT, CDR2 SNEGSKA (reference sequence). The CDR3 protein is CSASAPGLAGPQETQYF. CDR3 sequence (DNA): TGCAGTGCTAGTGCCCCTGGACTAGCGGGACCCCAAGAGACCCAGTACTTC.

The CDR3 region is CASSGQGSEKLFF. In DNA, the CDR3 is TGTGCCAGCAGCGGACAGGGGAGTGAAAAACTGTTTTTT. V and J are TRBV2 and TRBJ1-4; TRBD1 matches 9 bases. This CDR3 has 13 amino acids. CDR1 and CDR2 from the germline V gene are SNHLY and FYNNEI. Germline trimming cut 6 bases from V and 7 bases from J; bases unmatched to any gene: 3.

This clone was seen just once. This chain connects TRBV27 to TRBJ2-3; 10 positions agree with TRBD1. CDR3 size: 15 residues. CDR1 and CDR2 (germline): MNHEY, SMNVEV (reference sequence). The trim removed 4 bases at V and 2 bases at J, leaving 3 bases unmatched. CDR3 nucleotides: TGTGCCAGCAGTTGGGGACAGGGGCCCACAGATACGCAGTATTTT. Its translation: CASSWGQGPTDTQYF.

The chain joins TRBV5-1 to TRBJ2-1, with TRBD2 matching over 10 bases. V lost 2 bases, J lost 8 bases, and 13 bases stayed unmatched. The CDR3 has 17 residues. Germline lookup yields CDR1 SGHRS and CDR2 YFSETQ. DNA of the CDR3: TGCGCCAGCAGCTTCAGATTAGCGGGAGGCCCGGGGGATGAGCAGTTCTTC. This encodes CASSFRLAGGPGDEQFF.

This chain joins TRBV9 and TRBJ2-2, with 14 bases that match TRBD2. V lost 0 bases to trimming and J lost 0 bases; unmatched junction nucleotides: 7. CDR3 length: 20 residues. CDR1 and CDR2 from the germline V gene are SGDLS and YYNGEE. The CDR3 sequence: CASSVVAPTSGRANTGELFF. CDR3 DNA sequence: TGTGCCAGCAGCGTAGTAGCCCCGACTAGCGGGAGGGCGAACACCGGGGAGCTGTTTTTT.

The V call is TRBV19, the J call TRBJ1-2; D possibly corresponds to TRBD1 (5 bases). The CDR3 loop spans 14 amino acids. Germline V lookup: CDR1 LNHDA, CDR2 SQIVND (reference sequence). The V end lost 7 bases, the J end lost 2 bases, and 14 bases lay between the germline ends. CDR3 protein: CASTLGGVNYGYTF. CDR3 bases: TGTGCCAGTACTCTCGGGGGGGTCAACTATGGCTACACCTTC.

This rearrangement joins TRBV5-5 to TRBJ1-2, with TRBD1 matching over 7 bases. Germline-derived CDR1 and CDR2 are SGHKS and YYEKEE (reference sequence). The CDR3 has 14 amino acids. With V trimmed by 4 bases and J by 2 bases, 5 bases remained unmatched. The CDR3: CASSPGDSNYGYTF. CDR3 sequence (DNA): TGTGCCAGCAGCCCGGGGGACAGCAACTATGGCTACACCTTC.

This chain connects TRBV7-8 to TRBJ1-2, with no clear D. Between the trimmed V and J ends, which lost 1 base and 2 bases, there was a span of 26 bases. Germline V gives CDR1 SGHVS, CDR2 FQNEAQ. This CDR3 spans 20 amino acids. CDR3 nucleotide sequence: TGTGCCAGCAGCTTAGTTGCGGGGTATCGACTCTCTGCCCAGAACTATGGCTACACCTTC. Protein product: CASSLVAGYRLSAQNYGYTF.

V usage is TRBV6-6 and J usage is TRBJ2-3, with D tentatively TRBD2 (6 bases). CDR3 length equals 14 residues. The V gene's germline CDR1 is MNHNY and CDR2 SVGAGI (reference sequence). Deletions cut 0 bases from V and 2 bases from J, with 6 bases between. The CDR3 DNA reads as TGTGCCAGCAGTTACTCGCGGGACACAGATACGCAGTATTTT. Protein: CASSYSRDTDTQYF.

The chain combines TRBV19 with TRBJ1-5; D might be TRBD1 (5 bases). Trimming pared 8 bases from V and 2 bases from J, leaving 22 bases between. Per the germline V gene, CDR1 is LNHDA and CDR2 is SQIVND (reference sequence). The CDR3 has 17 residues. The CDR3 DNA reads TGTGCCAGTTCTACCCACTCCTTAGACAGTCGCAATCAGCCCCAGCATTTT. The encoded protein is CASSTHSLDSRNQPQHF. Based on the CDR3 plus reference TRBV19 and TRBJ1-5, the full variable domain is DGGITQSPKYLFRKEGQNVTLSCEQNLNHDAMYWYRQDPGQGLRLIYYSQIVNDFQKGDIAEGYSVSREKKESFPLTVTSAQKNPTAFYLCASSTHSLDSRNQPQHFGDGTRLSIL.

A few counts support this clone. The V call is TRBV12-3 or TRBV12-4, the J call TRBJ2-1; D is unresolved. With 3 bases removed from V and 9 bases from J, the gap between germline ends came to 9 bases. The CDR3 spans 12 residues. The CDR3 sequence is CASSFLAPEQFF. As DNA, the CDR3 is TGTGCCAGCAGTTTCCTGGCTCCTGAGCAGTTCTTC.

V usage is TRBV19 and J usage is TRBJ2-1; 7 nucleotides line up with TRBD1. The CDR3 extends over 14 amino acids. The junction had 7 bases not matched to a gene; V was cut back by 6 bases and J by 5 bases. Per germline, CDR1 LNHDA and CDR2 SQIVND (reference sequence). This chain's CDR3 is CASSRGTANNEQFF. CDR3 nucleotide sequence: TGTGCCAGTAGCAGGGGGACAGCTAACAATGAGCAGTTCTTC.

This clone has just one count. V is TRBV7-8 and J is TRBJ1-3; D gene unclear. With 1 base removed from V and 0 bases from J, the gap between germline ends came to 10 bases. CDR3 length: 16 amino acids. Germline values: CDR1 SGHVS, CDR2 FQNEAQ. The CDR3 DNA is TGTGCCAGCAGCTTAGTGGTTGCGGGCTCTGGAAACACCATATATTTT. Its translation: CASSLVVAGSGNTIYF.

This rearrangement joins TRBV3-1 (or the pseudogene TRBV3-2) to TRBJ2-1; TRBD2 agrees at 11 bases. The CDR3 spans 15 residues. From germline, CDR1 is LGHDT and CDR2 YNNKEL (reference sequence). V shed 5 bases and J 9 bases; nucleotides not matched to a gene: 9. The CDR3 nucleotides read TGTGCCAGCAGCGACACTAGCGGGAGTATAGCTGAGCAGTTCTTC. It specifies CASSDTSGSIAEQFF.

This clone occurred once. The chain carries TRBV6-5 and TRBJ1-1, with D hard to call. CDR3 size: 14 residues. V was cut by 2 bases and J by 6 bases, with 13 bases left in between. The germline V gene encodes CDR1 MNHEY and CDR2 SVGAGI. CDR3 nucleotides: TGTGCCAGCAGTTACACCTATGGGAGTCCTGAAGCTTTCTTT. This translates into CASSYTYGSPEAFF.

CDR3 in DNA: TGTGCCAGCTCCCATAGCGGGGGCTCGACCTCTGGAAACACCATATATTTT. Its protein product is CASSHSGGSTSGNTIYF. This chain uses TRBV18 with TRBJ1-3; D possibly corresponds to TRBD1 (6 bases). Germline CDR1 KGHSH, CDR2 LQKENI. The ends were cut back, 6 bases at V and 0 bases at J, with 18 bases in the middle. This CDR3 spans 17 amino acids.

This chain uses TRBV4-3 with TRBJ1-1; D is unresolved. This CDR3 region has 18 residues. Germline V CDR1 and CDR2: LGHNA, YSLEER. The V end lost 1 base, the J end lost 2 bases, and 20 bases lay between the germline ends. The CDR3 DNA follows: TGCGCCAGCAGCCAAGGTCGGAGCGGAATGCTGGAAAACACTGAAGCTTTCTTT. It specifies CASSQGRSGMLENTEAFF.

The chain uses TRBV7-2 and TRBJ1-2; D is perhaps TRBD1 (6 bases). V was pared by 5 bases and J by 2 bases, with 15 bases between. Per germline, CDR1 SGHTA and CDR2 FQGNSA. There are 15 residues in the CDR3. The CDR3 DNA reads as TGTGCCAGCAGCACCACACCCACAGGGAACTATGGCTACACCTTC. Amino acids: CASSTTPTGNYGYTF.

The chain is built from TRBV10-3 and TRBJ1-4; D may be TRBD1 (6 bases). The CDR3 runs to 12 residues. Per the germline V gene, CDR1 is ENHRY and CDR2 is SYGVKD. V dropped 10 bases and J dropped 7 bases, with 13 bases sitting between them. CDR3 DNA: TGTGCCAGCCGGGACAATAGTGAAAAACTGTTTTTT. Amino acids: CASRDNSEKLFF.

This rearrangement joins TRBV10-3 to TRBJ1-1, with TRBD1 identical over 9 bases. CDR1 and CDR2 (germline): ENHRY, SYGVKD. V lost 6 bases and J lost 0; bases outside the gene matches: 2. The CDR3 has 14 amino acids. CDR3 sequence (DNA): TGTGCCATCAGACAGGGGGCTATGAACACTGAAGCTTTCTTT. It yields the protein CAIRQGAMNTEAFF.

The chain uses TRBV19 and TRBJ2-6; 10 positions agree with TRBD1. The CDR3 runs to 18 residues. Germline V gene lookup returns CDR1 LNHDA and CDR2 SQIVND (reference sequence). V lost 8 bases, J lost 3 bases, and 13 bases stayed unmatched. The CDR3 is CASANPTGGAGGANVLTF. CDR3 nucleotides: TGTGCCAGTGCCAATCCGACAGGGGGCGCAGGTGGGGCCAACGTCCTGACTTTC.

The chain links TRBV19 to TRBJ1-2, with D perhaps matching TRBD1 (6 bases). V lost 1 base and J 2 bases, leaving 11 bases between the germline ends. The CDR3 spans 15 residues. The germline V gene has CDR1 LNHDA and CDR2 SQIVND (reference sequence). The CDR3 loop reads CASSIAGGANYGYTF. The CDR3 region has the DNA TGTGCCAGTAGTATAGCTGGGGGGGCCAACTATGGCTACACCTTC.

The genes are TRBV9 and TRBJ2-2, with 7 bases lining up with TRBD1. Trimming removed 0 bases from V and 3 bases from J; junction bases left unmatched: 14. The CDR3 is 19 residues long. Looked up from germline, CDR1 is SGDLS and CDR2 is YYNGEE. CDR3 DNA: TGTGCCAGCAGCGTAGAACTTGGACAACGGGACAGCGACACCGGGGAGCTGTTTTTT. It translates to CASSVELGQRDSDTGELFF.

This clone appeared a single time. The chain carries TRBV19 and TRBJ2-7; no definite D call. V lost 3 bases and J 12 bases, leaving 15 bases between the germline ends. Looked up from germline, CDR1 is LNHDA and CDR2 is SQIVND (reference sequence). This CDR3 is built from 12 residues. This CDR3 reads CASSIGWCLGYF. In DNA, the CDR3 is TGTGCCAGTAGTATCGGGTGGTGTTTAGGGTACTTC.

For the CDR3, the DNA is TGTGCCAGTAGTACCTTCCTAAAAGGAGGCGGACCGCCTTTTAGCACAGATACGCAGTATTTT. It translates to CASSTFLKGGGPPFSTDTQYF. The rearrangement joins TRBV19 to TRBJ2-3; maybe TRBD2 (5 bases). CDR1 is LNHDA and CDR2 is SQIVND in the germline V gene (reference sequence). With 4 bases removed from V and 0 bases from J, the gap between germline ends came to 29 bases. The length of the CDR3 is 21 residues.